This T cell receptor beta chain was identified during a study of cytomegalovirus exposure and HLA in healthy donors. Study information: T cells numbering about 179 million yielded more than 100 million unique TCR beta sequences in an earlier analysis. About 80 million unique TCR sequences came from HLA-typed donors in an early release. Findings and limits, study-wide: Being productive about 90% or about 30% of the time was typical of most TCR beta V segments in an earlier analysis. The authors later linked a missense DCLRE1C variant to TCR beta V- and J-gene trimming.

From germline, CDR1 is MDHEN and CDR2 SYDVKM. Between the trimmed V and J ends, which lost 6 bases and 4 bases, there was a span of 12 bases. This CDR3 contains 13 residues. Worth noting for this clone: Its antigen is still unknown.

The PCR employed 60 Vbeta primers together with 13 Jbeta primers. Some clones are missing from TCRdb's copy, which holds only in-frame ones; the method was immunoSEQ multiplex PCR. The sample gives 110,000 to 150,000 clones, roughly 65% of which show up once; more than 4% is in the top ten. The sequencing input was PBMCs. The chain couples TRBV28 to TRBJ1-2; the D gene is possibly TRBD1 (6 bases). The sequence derives from a man between 60 and 75 years old in good health and CMV-seronegative. The CDR3 region has the DNA TGTGCCAGCAGCAATACAGGGTTCTATGGCTACACCTTC. Its translation is CASSNTGFYGYTF.